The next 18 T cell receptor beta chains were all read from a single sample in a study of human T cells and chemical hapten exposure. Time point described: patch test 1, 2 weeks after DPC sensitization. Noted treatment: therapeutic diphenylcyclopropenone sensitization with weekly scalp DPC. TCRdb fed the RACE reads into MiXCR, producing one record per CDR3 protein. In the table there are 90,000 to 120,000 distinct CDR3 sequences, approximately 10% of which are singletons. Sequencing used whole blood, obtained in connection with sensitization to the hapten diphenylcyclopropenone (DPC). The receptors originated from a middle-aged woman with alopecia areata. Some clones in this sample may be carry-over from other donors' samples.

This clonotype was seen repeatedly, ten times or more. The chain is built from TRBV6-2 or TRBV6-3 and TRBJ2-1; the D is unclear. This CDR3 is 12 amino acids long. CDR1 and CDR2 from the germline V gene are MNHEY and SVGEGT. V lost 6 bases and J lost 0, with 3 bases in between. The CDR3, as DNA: TGTGCCAGCAGGAGCTCCTACAATGAGCAGTTCTTC. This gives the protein CASRSSYNEQFF.

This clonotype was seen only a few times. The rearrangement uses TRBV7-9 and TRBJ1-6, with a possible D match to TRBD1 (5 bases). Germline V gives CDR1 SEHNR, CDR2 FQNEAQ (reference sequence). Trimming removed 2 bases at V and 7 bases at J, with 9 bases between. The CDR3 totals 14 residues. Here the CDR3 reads CASSLQGENSPLHF. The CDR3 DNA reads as TGTGCCAGCAGCTTACAGGGAGAAAATTCACCCCTCCACTTT. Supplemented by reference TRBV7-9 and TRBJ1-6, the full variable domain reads DTGVSQNPRHKITKRGQNVTFRCDPISEHNRLYWYRQTLGQGPEFLTYFQNEAQLEKSRLLSDRFSAERPKGSFSTLEIQRTEQGDSAMYLCASSLQGENSPLHFGNGTRLTVT.

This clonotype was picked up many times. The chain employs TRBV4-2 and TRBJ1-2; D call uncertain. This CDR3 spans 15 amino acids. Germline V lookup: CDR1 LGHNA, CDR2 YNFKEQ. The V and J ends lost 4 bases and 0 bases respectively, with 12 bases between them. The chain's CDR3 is CASSLHLGPNYGYTF. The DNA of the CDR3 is TGTGCCAGCAGCCTACATCTCGGTCCTAACTATGGCTACACCTTC.

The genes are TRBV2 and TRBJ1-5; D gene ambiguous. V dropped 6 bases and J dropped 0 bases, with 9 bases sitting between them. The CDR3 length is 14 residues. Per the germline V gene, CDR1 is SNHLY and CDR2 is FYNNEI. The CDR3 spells CASRHDISNQPQHF. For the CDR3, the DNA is TGTGCCAGCAGACACGACATTAGCAATCAGCCCCAGCATTTT.

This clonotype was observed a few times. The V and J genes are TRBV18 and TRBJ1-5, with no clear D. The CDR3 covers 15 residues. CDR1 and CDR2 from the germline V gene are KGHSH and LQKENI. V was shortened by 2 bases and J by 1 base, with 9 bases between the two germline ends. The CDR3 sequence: CASSPSDLSNQPQHF. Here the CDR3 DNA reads TGTGCCAGCTCACCAAGCGACCTAAGCAATCAGCCCCAGCATTTT.

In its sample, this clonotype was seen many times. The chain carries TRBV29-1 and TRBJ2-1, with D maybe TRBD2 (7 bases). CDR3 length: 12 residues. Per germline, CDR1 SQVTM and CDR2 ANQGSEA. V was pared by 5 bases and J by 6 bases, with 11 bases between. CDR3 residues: CSVRGGANEQFF. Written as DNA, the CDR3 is TGCAGCGTTAGGGGGGGAGCCAATGAGCAGTTCTTC.

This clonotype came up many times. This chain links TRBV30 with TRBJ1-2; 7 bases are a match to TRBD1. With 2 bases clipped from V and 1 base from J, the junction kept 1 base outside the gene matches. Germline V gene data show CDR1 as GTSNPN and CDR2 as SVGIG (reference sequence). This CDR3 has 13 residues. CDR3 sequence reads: CAWSRDSNYGYTF. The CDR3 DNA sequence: TGTGCCTGGAGTAGGGACAGTAACTATGGCTACACCTTC.

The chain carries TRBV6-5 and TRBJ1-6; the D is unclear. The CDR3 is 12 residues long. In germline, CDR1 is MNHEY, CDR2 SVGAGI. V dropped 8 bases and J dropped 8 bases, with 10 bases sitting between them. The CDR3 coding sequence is TGTGCCAGCCAGCGGGGAGATTCACCCCTCCACTTT. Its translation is CASQRGDSPLHF.

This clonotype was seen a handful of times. Here the CDR3 reads CASSLAKQGTQYF. The CDR3 bases are TGTGCCAGCAGCTTAGCGAAGCAGGGTACGCAGTATTTT. The chain recombines TRBV7-2 with TRBJ2-3; possibly TRBD1 for D (5 bases). This CDR3 is 13 amino acids long. Trimming cost V 0 bases and J 8 bases, with 9 bases left between them. From germline, CDR1 is SGHTA and CDR2 FQGNSA.

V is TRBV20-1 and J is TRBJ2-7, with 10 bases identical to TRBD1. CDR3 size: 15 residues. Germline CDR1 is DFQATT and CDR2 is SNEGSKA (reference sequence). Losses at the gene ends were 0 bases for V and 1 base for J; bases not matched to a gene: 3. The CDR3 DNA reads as TGCAGTGCTAGAGATCGGGGACAGGGGTCCTACGAGCAGTACTTC. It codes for CSARDRGQGSYEQYF.

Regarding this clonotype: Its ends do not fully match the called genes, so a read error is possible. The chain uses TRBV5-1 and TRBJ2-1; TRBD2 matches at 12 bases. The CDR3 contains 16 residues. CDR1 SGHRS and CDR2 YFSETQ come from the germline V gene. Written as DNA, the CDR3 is TGCGCCAACAGCTTCCGGACTAGCGGGGTCCAAAATGAGCAGTTCTTC. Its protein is CANSFRTSGVQNEQFF.

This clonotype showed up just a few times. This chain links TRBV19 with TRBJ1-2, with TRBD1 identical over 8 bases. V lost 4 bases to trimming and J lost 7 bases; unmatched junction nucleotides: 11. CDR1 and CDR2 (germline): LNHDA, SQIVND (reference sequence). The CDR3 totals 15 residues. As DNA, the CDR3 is TGTGCCAGTAGTAATCAAGACAGGGGCATCGGTGGCTACACCTTC. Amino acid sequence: CASSNQDRGIGGYTF.

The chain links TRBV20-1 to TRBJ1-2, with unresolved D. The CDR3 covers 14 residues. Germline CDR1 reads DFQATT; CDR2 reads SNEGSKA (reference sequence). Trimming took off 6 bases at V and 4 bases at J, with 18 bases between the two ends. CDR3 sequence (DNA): TGCAGTGCCCCCAAGACCTCGACGGCCTATGGCTACACCTTC. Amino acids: CSAPKTSTAYGYTF.

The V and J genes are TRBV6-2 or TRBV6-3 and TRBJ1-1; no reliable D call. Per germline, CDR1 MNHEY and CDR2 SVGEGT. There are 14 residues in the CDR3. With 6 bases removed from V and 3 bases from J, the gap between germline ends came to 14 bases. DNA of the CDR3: TGTGCCAGCAGGTCGGGCCCCGCGTACACTGAAGCTTTCTTT. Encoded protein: CASRSGPAYTEAFF.

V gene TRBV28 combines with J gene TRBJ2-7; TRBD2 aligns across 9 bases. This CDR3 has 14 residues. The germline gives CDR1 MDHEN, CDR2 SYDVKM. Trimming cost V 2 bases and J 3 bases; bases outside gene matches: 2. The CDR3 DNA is TGTGCCAGCAGTTTAGGGACTAGCATCTACGAGCAGTACTTC. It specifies CASSLGTSIYEQYF.

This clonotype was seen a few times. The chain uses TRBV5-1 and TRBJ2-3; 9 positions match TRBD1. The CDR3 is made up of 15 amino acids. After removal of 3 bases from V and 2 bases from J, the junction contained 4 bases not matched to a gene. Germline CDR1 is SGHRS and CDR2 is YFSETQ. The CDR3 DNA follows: TGCGCCAGCAGCTGGGGGACAGGGCCCACAGATACGCAGTATTTT. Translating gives CASSWGTGPTDTQYF.

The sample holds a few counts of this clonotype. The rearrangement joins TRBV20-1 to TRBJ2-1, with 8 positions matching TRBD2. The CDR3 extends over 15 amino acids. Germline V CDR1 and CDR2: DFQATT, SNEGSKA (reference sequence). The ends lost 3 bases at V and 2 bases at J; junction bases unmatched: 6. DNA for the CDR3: TGCAGTGCTAGCGGGGGGGCAGCCCCCTACAATGAGCAGTTCTTC. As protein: CSASGGAAPYNEQFF.

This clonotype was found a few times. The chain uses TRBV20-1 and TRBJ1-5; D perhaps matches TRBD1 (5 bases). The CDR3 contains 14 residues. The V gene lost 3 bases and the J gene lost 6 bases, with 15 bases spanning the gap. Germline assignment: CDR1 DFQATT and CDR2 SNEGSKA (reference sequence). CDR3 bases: TGCAGTGCTAGTCGGCTCACAGGCGCTCAGCCCCAGCATTTT. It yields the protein CSASRLTGAQPQHF.